This section outlines one TCR beta chain sequence together with its context. The sample originates from a study of blood T cell repertoires in COVID-19. The overall study: Italy, Spain and the United States were the sources of the convalescent and acute COVID-19 samples. T cells, B-cell-depleted T cells, or PBMCs provided the cDNA or gDNA that served as material.

The germline CDR1 and CDR2 sequences are SGHTS and YDEGEE. V dropped 0 bases and J dropped 4; count of bases not matched to a gene: 12. The CDR3 has 17 residues. The authors' processing: Counts of nucleated cells, estimated from reference gene primer amplification, were obtained. Assay: immunoSEQ multiplex PCR; the TCRdb copy retains only in-frame clones and omits some. That table gives V, J and clone size, and the DNA gave D and trimming. The sample includes roughly 180,000 clones, less than 85% of them seen just once. The sequence was obtained from an elderly woman with active or convalescent COVID-19. The sequenced material came from peripheral blood. V is TRBV5-8 and J is TRBJ1-2, with TRBD1 matching 7 bases. The CDR3 loop is CASSLVVGGASGYGYTF. CDR3 nucleotides: TGTGCCAGCAGCTTGGTCGTAGGGGGCGCTTCCGGCTATGGCTACACCTTC.